These 16 T cell receptor beta chains were all obtained from the same sample, sequenced in a study of T cell responses to AZD1222 COVID-19 vaccine. Assay used: immunoSEQ multiplex PCR; TCRdb lists only in-frame clones, some missing. Among around 120,000 clones listed, 88% were seen once. Sequencing was performed on peripheral blood, taken on day 0 of AZD1222 vaccination. These receptors all stem from an adult in good health.

The chain employs TRBV10-3 and TRBJ1-5; 7 bases agree with TRBD1. This CDR3 is 16 amino acids long. Germline loops: CDR1 ENHRY, CDR2 SYGVKD. Trimming cost V 0 bases and J 6 bases; bases outside gene matches: 8. CDR3 amino acids: CAISESMGTGAQPQHF. CDR3 nucleotide sequence: TGTGCCATCAGTGAGTCGATGGGTACAGGGGCTCAGCCCCAGCATTTT.

This chain connects TRBV11-2 to TRBJ1-1; D is perhaps TRBD1 (5 bases). Germline V gene data show CDR1 as SGHAT and CDR2 as FQNNGV. V lost 0 bases to trimming and J lost 3 bases, with 17 bases between them. The CDR3 has 17 amino acids. The CDR3, as DNA: TGTGCCAGCAGCTTAGAGGCGGGGGTGTTACGTGACACTGAAGCTTTCTTT. Translated, it gives CASSLEAGVLRDTEAFF.

The chain couples TRBV6-6 to TRBJ1-2; possibly TRBD1 for D (5 bases). This CDR3 region has 14 residues. The germline CDR1 and CDR2 sequences are MNHNY and SVGAGI (reference sequence). V gave up 7 bases and J gave up 4 bases, with 16 bases separating them. The CDR3 region is CASKYRGDGYGYTF. CDR3 coding DNA: TGTGCCAGCAAATATCGGGGCGACGGCTATGGCTACACCTTC.

The CDR3 loop reads CASGYLERGGSYNEQFF. The CDR3 bases are TGTGCTAGTGGTTACCTAGAGCGGGGGGGCTCCTACAATGAGCAGTTCTTC. The chain joins TRBV12-5 to TRBJ2-1; 10 bases align to TRBD2. Germline trimming cut 4 bases from V and 0 bases from J; bases unmatched to any gene: 6. The CDR3 contains 17 residues. Germline V CDR1 and CDR2: LGHNT, FRNRAP. Using reference TRBV12-5 and TRBJ2-1 for the parts outside the CDR3, the full variable domain is DARVTQTPRHKVTEMGQEVTMRCQPILGHNTVFWYRQTMMQGLELLAYFRNRAPLDDSGMPKDRFSAEMPDATLATLKIQPSEPRDSAVYFCASGYLERGGSYNEQFFGPGTRLTVL.

This clone turned up a few times. J is TRBJ1-3 and V is TRBV6-8; D is perhaps TRBD1 (5 bases). The germline V gene encodes CDR1 MNHGY and CDR2 SAAAGT. Trimming removed 7 bases at V and 0 bases at J, with 16 bases between. The CDR3 spans 16 residues. In DNA form, the CDR3 reads TGTGCCAGCATTAGGTTACAGGACTGCTCTGGAAACACCATATATTTT. Protein sequence: CASIRLQDCSGNTIYF.

This chain connects TRBV14 to TRBJ1-6; weak D call: TRBD1 (6 bases). The germline V gene has CDR1 SGHDN and CDR2 FVKESK. There are 16 residues in the CDR3. The germline V and J ends were trimmed by 2 bases and 6 bases, with 14 bases remaining between them. CDR3 in amino acids: CASSQMPQGSNSPLHF. CDR3 bases: TGTGCCAGCAGCCAAATGCCACAGGGTAGTAATTCACCCCTCCACTTT.

The chain couples TRBV5-1 to TRBJ1-3, with a tentative D call TRBD1 (5 bases). Germline CDR1 is SGHRS and CDR2 is YFSETQ. The V and J ends lost 3 bases and 7 bases respectively, with 11 bases between them. There are 13 residues in the CDR3. This CDR3 reads CASSWDAGNTIYF. CDR3 nucleotides: TGCGCCAGCAGCTGGGACGCGGGGAACACCATATATTTT.

A single count supports this clone. The V gene is TRBV5-6, the J gene TRBJ1-2, with 7 positions matching TRBD1. Looked up from germline, CDR1 is SGHDT and CDR2 is YYEEEE. The junction had 5 bases not matched to a gene; V was cut back by 5 bases and J by 4 bases. This CDR3 has 13 amino acids. CDR3 nucleotides: TGTGCCAGCAGTCAAGGGACAGTCTATGGCTACACCTTC. Protein sequence: CASSQGTVYGYTF.

The J gene is TRBJ2-1, the V gene TRBV7-3, with D perhaps matching TRBD1 (6 bases). V gave up 3 bases and J gave up 5 bases, with 11 bases separating them. This CDR3 has 14 amino acids. Germline values: CDR1 SGHTA, CDR2 FQGTGA. CDR3 bases: TGTGCCAGCAGCTTTGGGGACATTGACAATGAGCAGTTCTTC. Translated, it gives CASSFGDIDNEQFF.

This rearrangement joins TRBV11-2 to TRBJ2-5; 8 nucleotides match TRBD1. V trimming: 5 bases; J trimming: 1 base; junction bases outside the gene matches: 3. This CDR3 region has 14 residues. The germline gives CDR1 SGHAT, CDR2 FQNNGV. The CDR3 DNA follows: TGTGCCAGCAGCCGAGGACAGGGCCAAGAGACCCAGTACTTC. It encodes CASSRGQGQETQYF.

The chain combines TRBV19 with TRBJ2-3; TRBD1 agrees at 8 bases. The length of the CDR3 is 15 residues. Trimming cost V 2 bases and J 0 bases; bases outside gene matches: 1. Germline V gives CDR1 LNHDA, CDR2 SQIVND (reference sequence). The CDR3 region is CASSIRTGSTDTQYF. CDR3 nucleotide sequence: TGTGCCAGTAGTATAAGGACAGGGAGCACAGATACGCAGTATTTT.

The chain links TRBV27 to TRBJ1-6; D may be TRBD1 (6 bases). Trimming removed 6 bases at V and 7 bases at J, with 13 bases between. In germline, CDR1 is MNHEY, CDR2 SMNVEV (reference sequence). CDR3 length: 14 amino acids. The CDR3 region has the DNA TGTGCCAGCAGGGGTACAGGGAAGAATTCACCCCTCCACTTT. Amino acids: CASRGTGKNSPLHF.

The rearrangement links TRBV4-2 to TRBJ2-3, with D possibly matching TRBD2 (6 bases). The CDR3 consists of 15 residues. Germline assignment: CDR1 LGHNA and CDR2 YNFKEQ. The ends were cut back, 4 bases at V and 2 bases at J, with 13 bases in the middle. The CDR3 sequence: CASSRGGTNTDTQYF. For the CDR3, the DNA is TGTGCCAGCAGCCGTGGCGGGACCAACACAGATACGCAGTATTTT.

The genes are TRBV2 and TRBJ1-1; perhaps TRBD1 as D (5 bases). This CDR3 comprises 14 residues. Trimming took off 7 bases at V and 0 bases at J, with 12 bases between the two ends. Germline CDR1 SNHLY, CDR2 FYNNEI. DNA of the CDR3: TGTGCCAGCACTCCGGGACGGTTGAACACTGAAGCTTTCTTT. It is translated as CASTPGRLNTEAFF.

The chain is built from TRBV7-3 and TRBJ2-1; 15 nucleotides match TRBD2. The V segment lost 3 bases and the J segment 12 bases; nucleotides outside the gene matches: 3. CDR3 length: 14 residues. Germline assignment: CDR1 SGHTA and CDR2 FQGTGA. CDR3 DNA: TGTGCCAGCAGCTTCGGGACTAGCGGGGGGTCGCAGTTCTTC. It codes for CASSFGTSGGSQFF.

The V call is TRBV5-1, the J call TRBJ1-6, with no clear D. Germline V lookup: CDR1 SGHRS, CDR2 YFSETQ. V was pared by 0 bases and J by 7 bases, with 11 bases between. The CDR3 has 15 residues. CDR3 DNA: TGCGCCAGCAGCTTGGGCGGGCTGAGAAATTCACCCCTCCACTTT. This gives the protein CASSLGGLRNSPLHF. Full variable domain (missing parts from reference TRBV5-1 and TRBJ1-6): KAGVTQTPRYLIKTRGQQVTLSCSPISGHRSVSWYQQTPGQGLQFLFEYFSETQRNKGNFPGRFSGRQFSNSRSEMNVSTLELGDSALYLCASSLGGLRNSPLHFGNGTRLTVT.